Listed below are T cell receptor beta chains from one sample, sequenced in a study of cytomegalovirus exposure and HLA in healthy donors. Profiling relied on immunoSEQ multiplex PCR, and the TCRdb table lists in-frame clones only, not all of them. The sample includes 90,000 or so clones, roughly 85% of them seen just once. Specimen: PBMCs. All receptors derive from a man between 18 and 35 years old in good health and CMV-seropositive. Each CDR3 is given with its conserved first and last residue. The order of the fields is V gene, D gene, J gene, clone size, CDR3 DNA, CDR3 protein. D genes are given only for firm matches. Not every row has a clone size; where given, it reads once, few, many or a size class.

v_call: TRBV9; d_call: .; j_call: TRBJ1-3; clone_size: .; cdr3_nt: TGTGCCAGCAGCCCCCAAGGGGGAGTCACCATATATTTT; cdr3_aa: CASSPQGGVTIYF
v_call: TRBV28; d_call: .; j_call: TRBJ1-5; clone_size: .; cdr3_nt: TGTGCCAGCAGTTTAAGCCAGGGGAATGATCAGCCCCAGCATTTT; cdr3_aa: CASSLSQGNDQPQHF
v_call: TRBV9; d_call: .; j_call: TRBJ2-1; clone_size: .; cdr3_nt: TGTGCCAGCAGCTCTAGAGGGCAGCGGTCGTCCTACAATGAGCAGTTCTTC; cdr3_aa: CASSSRGQRSSYNEQFF
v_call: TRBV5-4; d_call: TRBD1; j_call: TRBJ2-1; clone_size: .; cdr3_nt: TGTGCCAGCAGCTTTGCCGGGACAGTCTACAATGAGCAGTTCTTC; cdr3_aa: CASSFAGTVYNEQFF
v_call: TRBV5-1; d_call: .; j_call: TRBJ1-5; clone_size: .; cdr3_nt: TGCGCCAGCAGCTTGGGTGGACAGACTGATCAGCCCCAGCATTTT; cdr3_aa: CASSLGGQTDQPQHF
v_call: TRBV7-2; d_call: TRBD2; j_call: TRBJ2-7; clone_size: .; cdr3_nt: TGTGCCAGCAGCTTAACCGGGACTAGCGTCGGTTACGAGCAGTACTTC; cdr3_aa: CASSLTGTSVGYEQYF
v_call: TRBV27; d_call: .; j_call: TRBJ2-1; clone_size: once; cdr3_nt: TGTGCCAGCAGTTCGAAGCCCCAGGGCAATGAGCAGTTCTTC; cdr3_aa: CASSSKPQGNEQFF
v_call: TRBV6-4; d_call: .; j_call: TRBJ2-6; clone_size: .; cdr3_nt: TGTGCCAGCAGTGGGGGGGATGAGGCCAACGTCCTGACTTTC; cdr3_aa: CASSGGDEANVLTF
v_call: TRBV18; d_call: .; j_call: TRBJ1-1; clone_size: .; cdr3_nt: TGTGCCAGCTCAACAGGGAACACTGAAGCTTTCTTT; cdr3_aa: CASSTGNTEAFF
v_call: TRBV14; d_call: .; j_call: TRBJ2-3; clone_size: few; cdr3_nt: TGTGCCAGCAGCCAAGAGGGCAAGGATACGCAGTATTTT; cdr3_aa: CASSQEGKDTQYF
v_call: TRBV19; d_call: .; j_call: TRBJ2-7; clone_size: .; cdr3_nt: TGTGCCAGTAGTATGGGGCGCGAGCAGTACTTC; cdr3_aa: CASSMGREQYF
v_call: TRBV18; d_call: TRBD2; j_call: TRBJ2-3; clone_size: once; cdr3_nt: TGTGCCAGCTCACCAGGGCTGACGGGAGGTGCAGATACGCAGTATTTT; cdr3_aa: CASSPGLTGGADTQYF
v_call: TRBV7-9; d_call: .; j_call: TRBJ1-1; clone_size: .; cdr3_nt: TGTGCCAGCAGCTTCAAGAACACTGAAGCTTTCTTT; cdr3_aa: CASSFKNTEAFF
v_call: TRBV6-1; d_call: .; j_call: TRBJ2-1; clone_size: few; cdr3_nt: TGTGCCAGCATTGGACCTACAGGGAGCAATGAGCAGTTCTTC; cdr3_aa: CASIGPTGSNEQFF
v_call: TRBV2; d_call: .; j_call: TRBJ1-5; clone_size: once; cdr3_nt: TGTGCCAGCAGTGAGAGGGTCAATCAGCCCCAGCATTTT; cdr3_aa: CASSERVNQPQHF
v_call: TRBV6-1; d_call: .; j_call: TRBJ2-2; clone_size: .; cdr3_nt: TGTGCCAGCACTCGTAACGGGGAGCTGTTTTTT; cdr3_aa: CASTRNGELFF
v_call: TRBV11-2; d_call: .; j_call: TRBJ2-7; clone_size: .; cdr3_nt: TGTGCCAGCAGCTTAGAACGGGTCCCCTACGAGCAGTACTTC; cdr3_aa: CASSLERVPYEQYF
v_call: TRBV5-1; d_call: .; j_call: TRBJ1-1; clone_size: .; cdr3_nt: TGCGCCAGCAGCTCAGGGGAGTGGAACACTGAAGCTTTCTTT; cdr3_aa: CASSSGEWNTEAFF
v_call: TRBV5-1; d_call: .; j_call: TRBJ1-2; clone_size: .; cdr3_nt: TGCGCCAGCAGCTCGGACAGAAGATTGTATGGCTACACCTTC; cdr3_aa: CASSSDRRLYGYTF
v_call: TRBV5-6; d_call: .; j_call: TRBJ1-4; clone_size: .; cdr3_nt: TGTGCCAGCAGCTTGAAGGGGTGGTCAAGTGAAAAACTGTTTTTT; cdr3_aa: CASSLKGWSSEKLFF
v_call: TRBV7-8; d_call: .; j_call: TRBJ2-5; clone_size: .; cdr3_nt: TGTGCCAGCAGCTTAGGACAGCCCCAAGAGACCCAGTACTTC; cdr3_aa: CASSLGQPQETQYF
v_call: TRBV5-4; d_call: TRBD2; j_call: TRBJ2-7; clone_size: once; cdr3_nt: TGTGCCAGCAGCTCTAGCGGGAGGCCCTACGAGCAGTACTTC; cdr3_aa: CASSSSGRPYEQYF
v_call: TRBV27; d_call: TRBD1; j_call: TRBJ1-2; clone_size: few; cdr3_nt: TGTGCCAGCAGTGTCGGACAGGGCTATGGCTACACCTTC; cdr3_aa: CASSVGQGYGYTF